This TCR beta chain came from a study of shared clonotypes between healthy human individuals. Generated by immunoSEQ multiplex PCR, the TCRdb table keeps only in-frame clones and is missing some. The sample records approximately 1,000,000 clones, approximately 80% being singletons. As for this clone: What it recognizes is unknown.

Germline V gives CDR1 ENHRY, CDR2 SYGVKD. Trimming removed 2 bases from V and 6 bases from J; junction bases left unmatched: 7. The CDR3 contains 16 residues. Regarding the study as a whole: Although depth was large, rarefaction showed that sequencing of the sorted subsets was incomplete.

Into CD45RA+ naive and CD45RA-negative memory subsets, the CD4+ cells were split. Input material: memory CD4+ T cells from PBMCs. Subset of the sample: CD45RA-negative fraction. The sequence came from a man aged 18 to 29 in good health. Some clones in this sample may be carry-over from other donors' samples. The J gene is TRBJ1-1, the V gene TRBV10-3; TRBD1 agrees at 12 bases. CDR3 sequence: CAISEGGQGATPEAFF. The CDR3 coding sequence is TGTGCCATCAGTGAGGGGGGACAGGGGGCGACCCCTGAAGCTTTCTTT.